Below are 10 T cell receptor beta chains sequenced from a single sample in a study of blood T cell repertoires in COVID-19. The table came from immunoSEQ multiplex PCR; TCRdb's copy has only in-frame clones and leaves some out. The table has 250,000 to 400,000 clones, 70% to 90% seen once; the top ten hold 1.5% to 2%. The sequenced material came from peripheral blood. The origin of the receptors is a woman in her 30s with COVID-19, enrolled during active disease.

This clone was observed a few times. V gene TRBV27 combines with J gene TRBJ1-4, with D maybe TRBD1 (6 bases). CDR1 is MNHEY, CDR2 SMNVEV, per germline (reference sequence). Trimming left V 4 bases short and J 10 bases short, with 16 bases between. This CDR3 has 14 amino acids. The CDR3 loop reads CASSSQGQPRKLFF. The CDR3 DNA sequence: TGTGCCAGCAGTTCACAGGGTCAACCACGAAAACTGTTTTTT. The full variable domain, its missing parts supplied by reference TRBV27 and TRBJ1-4, is EAQVTQNPRYLITVTGKKLTVTCSQNMNHEYMSWYRQDPGLGLRQIYYSMNVEVTDKGDVPEGYKVSRKEKRNFPLILESPSPNQTSLYFCASSSQGQPRKLFFGSGTQLSVL.

The CDR3 nucleotides read TGTGCCAGCAGGCGGGGGACTGGAAACACCATATATTTT. This gives the protein CASRRGTGNTIYF. The genes are TRBV6-5 and TRBJ1-3; TRBD1 is a possible D gene (5 bases). Per the germline V gene, CDR1 is MNHEY and CDR2 is SVGAGI. The V gene lost 6 bases and the J gene lost 2 bases, with 8 bases spanning the gap. CDR3 length: 13 residues.

J is TRBJ1-1 and V is TRBV4-1; D perhaps matches TRBD1 (5 bases). V lost 4 bases and J lost 5, with 17 bases in between. This CDR3 has 15 amino acids. Germline assignment: CDR1 MGHRA and CDR2 YSYEKL. The CDR3: CASSPDGTGGTEAFF. DNA for the CDR3: TGCGCCAGCAGCCCAGACGGGACCGGGGGGACTGAAGCTTTCTTT.

The chain joins TRBV20-1 to TRBJ1-2; D unclear. Germline values: CDR1 DFQATT, CDR2 SNEGSKA (reference sequence). Trimming took off 3 bases at V and 3 bases at J, with 8 bases between the two ends. The CDR3 sequence is 12 residues long. CDR3 coding DNA: TGCAGTGCTAGTAACCAGTACTATGGCTACACCTTC. Translating gives CSASNQYYGYTF.

The rearrangement joins TRBV9 to TRBJ2-1, with 8 bases that match TRBD2. Germline CDR1 is SGDLS and CDR2 is YYNGEE. V lost 5 bases and J lost 9; bases outside the gene matches: 13. This CDR3 spans 15 amino acids. CDR3 residues: CASRSSGDSLGEQFF. The CDR3 DNA reads as TGTGCCAGCAGAAGTAGCGGGGACTCCCTGGGTGAGCAGTTCTTC.

The chain links TRBV6-5 to TRBJ1-1; D is perhaps TRBD1 (5 bases). Germline-derived CDR1 and CDR2 are MNHEY and SVGAGI. The CDR3 sequence is 15 residues long. Trimming removed 0 bases at V and 2 bases at J, with 10 bases between. The CDR3 sequence is CASSYSRQSNTEAFF. The CDR3 bases are TGTGCCAGCAGTTACTCGAGACAGTCAAACACTGAAGCTTTCTTT.

The chain carries TRBV5-6 and TRBJ1-3; 9 bases agree with TRBD1. Losses at the gene ends were 0 bases for V and 2 bases for J; bases not matched to a gene: 3. The CDR3 is 16 residues long. CDR1 and CDR2 from the germline V gene are SGHDT and YYEEEE. The CDR3 region is CASSLAGTGTGNTIYF. CDR3 sequence (DNA): TGTGCCAGCAGCTTGGCCGGGACAGGGACTGGAAACACCATATATTTT.

J is TRBJ2-7 and V is TRBV5-5, with 7 bases that match TRBD1. Losses at the gene ends were 0 bases for V and 2 bases for J; bases not matched to a gene: 2. The CDR3 is 14 residues long. The V gene's germline CDR1 is SGHKS and CDR2 YYEKEE (reference sequence). The CDR3 DNA is TGTGCCAGCAGCTTGGGGACAGGTCCCTACGAGCAGTACTTC. Translated, it gives CASSLGTGPYEQYF. Full variable domain (missing parts from reference TRBV5-5 and TRBJ2-7): DAGVTQSPTHLIKTRGQQVTLRCSPISGHKSVSWYQQVLGQGPQFIFQYYEKEERGRGNFPDRFSARQFPNYSSELNVNALLLGDSALYLCASSLGTGPYEQYFGPGTRLTVT.

In its sample, this clone was seen once. The rearrangement joins TRBV5-5 to TRBJ1-5; 10 bases map to TRBD1. CDR1 and CDR2 from the germline V gene are SGHKS and YYEKEE (reference sequence). J lost 6 bases, V lost 1 base, and 7 bases had no gene match. CDR3 size: 16 residues. Here the CDR3 reads CASSLYGTGVGQPQHF. The CDR3 DNA reads as TGTGCCAGCAGCTTGTATGGGACAGGGGTGGGTCAGCCCCAGCATTTT.

The chain recombines TRBV10-1 with TRBJ2-2, with D tentatively TRBD1 (6 bases). There are 15 residues in the CDR3. Trimming took 7 bases from V and 6 from J, leaving 18 bases between them. Germline assignment: CDR1 WNHNN and CDR2 SYGVQD (reference sequence). The CDR3 reads CASIPIRQAPGELFF. CDR3 DNA: TGCGCCAGCATCCCCATTAGACAGGCCCCCGGGGAGCTGTTTTTT.